The 10 T cell receptor beta chains listed next were all sequenced from one sample in a study of cytomegalovirus exposure and HLA in healthy donors (dated by TCRdb to about 2017). The library was generated by the immunoSEQ multiplex PCR assay. A mixture of 60 forward primers for TCR Vbeta segments and 13 reverse primers for TCR Jbeta segments was used in the multiplex PCR. TCRdb stores this immuneACCESS table with in-frame sequences only. Part of the clones is absent; in the studies checked, under half of the shortfall reflects unresolved V genes, and no reason is known for the rest. The table for this sample lists approximately 100,000 clones; more than 60% of them were counted only once. The ten largest clones represent over 4% of the sample. The source material was PBMCs. The source of these receptors is a female donor in good health and CMV-seropositive.

V gene TRBV5-1 combines with J gene TRBJ2-5, with 11 bases identical to TRBD1. The CDR3 covers 15 residues. From germline, CDR1 is SGHRS and CDR2 YFSETQ. Trimming at V came to 4 bases and at J to 5 bases, leaving 7 bases not matched to a gene. CDR3 DNA sequence: TGCGCCAGCAGCCCCGGGACAGGGGGTGGCGAGACCCAGTACTTC. Encoded protein: CASSPGTGGGETQYF.

J is TRBJ1-1 and V is TRBV27; weak D call: TRBD1 (6 bases). The germline V and J ends were trimmed by 5 bases and 3 bases, with 22 bases remaining between them. The CDR3 contains 17 residues. Germline loops: CDR1 MNHEY, CDR2 SMNVEV (reference sequence). In nucleotides, the CDR3 is TGTGCCAGCAGTCGTTCGACAGGCGGTGTAGAGTACACTGAAGCTTTCTTT. It translates to CASSRSTGGVEYTEAFF.

The rearrangement uses TRBV27 and TRBJ1-5; tentative D call: TRBD1 (6 bases). Between the trimmed V and J ends, which lost 8 bases and 4 bases, there was a span of 18 bases. Germline V gene data show CDR1 as MNHEY and CDR2 as SMNVEV (reference sequence). This CDR3 spans 15 amino acids. CDR3 nucleotide sequence: TGTGCCAGCCGCCTTCAGGGGAGTAGGAATCAGCCCCAGCATTTT. Its translation: CASRLQGSRNQPQHF.

The rearrangement joins TRBV2 to TRBJ1-2; weak D call: TRBD1 (5 bases). Deletions cut 3 bases from V and 2 bases from J, with 13 bases between. The germline V gene has CDR1 SNHLY and CDR2 FYNNEI. The CDR3 runs 15 residues. CDR3 bases: TGTGCCAGCAGTGATTTGGGGGAGGGAAACTATGGCTACACCTTC. Encoded protein: CASSDLGEGNYGYTF.

A few counts support this clone. This rearrangement joins TRBV25-1 to TRBJ2-1; D is possibly TRBD2 (6 bases). CDR3 length: 16 residues. The V end lost 1 base, the J end lost 1 base, and 11 bases lay between the germline ends. The germline V gene has CDR1 MGHDK and CDR2 SYGVNS. CDR3 sequence: CASSELGGGSYNEQFF. The DNA for the CDR3 is TGTGCCAGCAGTGAATTGGGGGGTGGGTCCTACAATGAGCAGTTCTTC.

As for this clone: Sequence at one end of the junction differs from germline and may be a read error. This chain connects TRBV6-1 to TRBJ2-5; 8 bases match TRBD2. The end of the DNA fits TRBJ2-7 better, so the J call may be wrong. The CDR3 length is 14 residues. Germline loops: CDR1 MNHNS, CDR2 SASEGT. CDR3 sequence (DNA): TGTGCCAGCTGTAGCGGGATCGGTTCCTTCGAGCAGTACTTC. It encodes CASCSGIGSFEQYF.

Comments on this clone: Other DNA sequences in this sample translate to the same CDR3. The chain has TRBV9 and TRBJ2-5; 12 positions match TRBD2. The CDR3 contains 15 residues. With V trimmed by 4 bases and J by 9 bases, 10 bases remained unmatched. The V gene's germline CDR1 is SGDLS and CDR2 YYNGEE. Here the CDR3 DNA reads TGTGCCAGCAGCCGAGATCTAGCGGGAGGGGGGGCCCAGTACTTC. Translation: CASSRDLAGGGAQYF.

The rearrangement links TRBV7-9 to TRBJ2-7; 7 bases match TRBD1. V trimming: 5 bases; J trimming: 0 bases; junction bases outside the gene matches: 7. This CDR3 contains 15 residues. Germline assignment: CDR1 SEHNR and CDR2 FQNEAQ (reference sequence). In DNA, the CDR3 is TGTGCCAGCAGCCCCCGGGACAGCAGCTCCTACGAGCAGTACTTC. Translated, it gives CASSPRDSSSYEQYF.

V and J are TRBV25-1 and TRBJ1-1; no clear D gene. Germline V CDR1 and CDR2: MGHDK, SYGVNS. The V gene lost 5 bases and the J gene lost 0 bases, with 7 bases spanning the gap. CDR3 length: 13 residues. This CDR3 reads CASSRVLNTEAFF. CDR3 coding DNA: TGTGCCAGCAGTCGGGTCCTGAACACTGAAGCTTTCTTT.

The chain couples TRBV9 to TRBJ2-1; 9 bases align to TRBD1. Losses at the gene ends were 0 bases for V and 6 bases for J; bases not matched to a gene: 10. The CDR3 is made up of 17 amino acids. Germline CDR1 reads SGDLS; CDR2 reads YYNGEE. CDR3 region: CASSVGNRGRRVNEQFF. The CDR3, as DNA: TGTGCCAGCAGCGTAGGCAACAGGGGGCGGAGGGTCAATGAGCAGTTCTTC.